The entry that follows covers one TCR beta chain sequence. Its specificity is not known. Data came from immunoSEQ multiplex PCR; TCRdb stores just in-frame clones and leaves some out. Of about 78,000 clones listed, approximately 87% are singletons. The sample is drawn from a study of T cell responses to AZD1222 COVID-19 vaccine. Study-level findings and limits: Donors were chiefly white British, with a greater number of females, and clonal diversity was perhaps underestimated. Repertoires in all cases were sampled only once the peak T cell response had passed.

This receptor was obtained from an adult who received the AZD1222 COVID-19 vaccine. The sample was peripheral blood, taken 28 days after the second AZD1222 dose.

CDR3 DNA sequence: TGCAGCGCCAGACAGGGGAATCAGCCCCAGCATTTT. As protein: CSARQGNQPQHF. The chain joins TRBV29-1 to TRBJ1-5; 8 bases map to TRBD1. This CDR3 has 12 amino acids. The germline V gene has CDR1 SQVTM and CDR2 ANQGSEA. V lost 7 bases and J lost 4; bases outside the gene matches: 3.